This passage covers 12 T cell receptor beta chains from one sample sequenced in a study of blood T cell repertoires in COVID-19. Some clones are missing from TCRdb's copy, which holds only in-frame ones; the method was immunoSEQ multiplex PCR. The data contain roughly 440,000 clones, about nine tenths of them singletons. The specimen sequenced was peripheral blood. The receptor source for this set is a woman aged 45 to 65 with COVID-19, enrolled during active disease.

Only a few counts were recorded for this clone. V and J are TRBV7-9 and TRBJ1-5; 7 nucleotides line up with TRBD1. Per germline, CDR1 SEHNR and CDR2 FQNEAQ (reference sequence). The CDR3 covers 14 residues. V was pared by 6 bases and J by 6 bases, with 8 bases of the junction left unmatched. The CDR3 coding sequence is TGTGCCAGCAGTTACAGGGGCTTAGGTCAGCCCCAGCATTTT. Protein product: CASSYRGLGQPQHF.

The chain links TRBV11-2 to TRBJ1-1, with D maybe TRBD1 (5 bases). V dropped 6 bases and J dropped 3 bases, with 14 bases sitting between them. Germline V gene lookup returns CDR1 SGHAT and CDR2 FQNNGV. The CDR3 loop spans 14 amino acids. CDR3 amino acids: CASSGIGGYTEAFF. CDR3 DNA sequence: TGTGCCAGCAGTGGGATCGGGGGTTACACTGAAGCTTTCTTT.

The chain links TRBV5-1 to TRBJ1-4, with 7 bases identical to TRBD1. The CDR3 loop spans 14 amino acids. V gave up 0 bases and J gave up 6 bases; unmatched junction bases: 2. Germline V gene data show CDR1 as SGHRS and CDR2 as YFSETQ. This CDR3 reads CASSLEGGDEKLFF. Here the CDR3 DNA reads TGCGCCAGCAGCTTGGAAGGGGGCGATGAAAAACTGTTTTTT.

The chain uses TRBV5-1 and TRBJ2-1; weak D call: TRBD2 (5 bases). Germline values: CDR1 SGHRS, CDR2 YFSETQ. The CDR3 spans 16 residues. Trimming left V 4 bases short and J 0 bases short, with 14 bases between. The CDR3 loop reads CASSHEAGFSYNEQFF. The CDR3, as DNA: TGCGCCAGCAGCCACGAGGCGGGCTTCTCCTACAATGAGCAGTTCTTC.

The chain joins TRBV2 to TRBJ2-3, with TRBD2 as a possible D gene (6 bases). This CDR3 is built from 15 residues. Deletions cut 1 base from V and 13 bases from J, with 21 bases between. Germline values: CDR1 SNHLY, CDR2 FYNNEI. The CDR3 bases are TGTGCCAGCAGTGAAGATCTCGGGTTGGGGGGTCGGAAGTATTTT. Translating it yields CASSEDLGLGGRKYF.

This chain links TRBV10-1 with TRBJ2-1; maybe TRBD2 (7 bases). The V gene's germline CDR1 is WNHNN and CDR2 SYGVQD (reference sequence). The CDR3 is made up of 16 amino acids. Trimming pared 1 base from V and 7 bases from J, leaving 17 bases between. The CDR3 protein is CASSEFHGGLGNEQFF. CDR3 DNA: TGCGCCAGCAGTGAGTTCCACGGGGGGCTAGGGAATGAGCAGTTCTTC.

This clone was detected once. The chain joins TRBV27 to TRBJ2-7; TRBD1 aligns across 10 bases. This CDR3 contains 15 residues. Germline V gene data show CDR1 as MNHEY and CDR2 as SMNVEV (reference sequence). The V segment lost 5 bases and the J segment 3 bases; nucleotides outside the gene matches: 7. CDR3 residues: CASSPGTGVIYEQYF. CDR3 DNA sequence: TGTGCCAGCAGTCCCGGGACAGGGGTTATCTACGAGCAGTACTTC.

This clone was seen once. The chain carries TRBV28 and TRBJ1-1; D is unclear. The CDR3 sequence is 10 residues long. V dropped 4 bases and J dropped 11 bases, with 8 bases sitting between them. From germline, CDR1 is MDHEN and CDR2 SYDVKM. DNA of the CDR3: TGTGCCAGCAGTTCAGTTCAGGCTTTCTTT. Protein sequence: CASSSVQAFF.

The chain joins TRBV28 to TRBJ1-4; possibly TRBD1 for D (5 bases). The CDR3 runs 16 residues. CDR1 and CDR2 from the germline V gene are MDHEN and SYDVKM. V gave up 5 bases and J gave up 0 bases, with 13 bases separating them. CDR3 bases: TGTGCCAGCAGTACGAGACAGAGTGCAACTAATGAAAAACTGTTTTTT. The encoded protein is CASSTRQSATNEKLFF.

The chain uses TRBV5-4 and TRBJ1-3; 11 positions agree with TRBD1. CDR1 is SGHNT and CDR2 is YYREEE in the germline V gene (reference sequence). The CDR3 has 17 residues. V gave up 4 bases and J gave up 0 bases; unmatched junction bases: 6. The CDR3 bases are TGTGCCAGCAGCGTCGGACAGGGGGCATTCTCTGGAAACACCATATATTTT. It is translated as CASSVGQGAFSGNTIYF.

Here the CDR3 DNA reads TGTGCCAGCAGCGTAGGTCTGGGCATCACAGATACGCAGTATTTT. This translates into CASSVGLGITDTQYF. This sequence joins TRBV9 and TRBJ2-3; D is unresolved. Trimming took off 0 bases at V and 2 bases at J, with 10 bases between the two ends. CDR1 SGDLS and CDR2 YYNGEE come from the germline V gene. The CDR3 contains 15 residues.

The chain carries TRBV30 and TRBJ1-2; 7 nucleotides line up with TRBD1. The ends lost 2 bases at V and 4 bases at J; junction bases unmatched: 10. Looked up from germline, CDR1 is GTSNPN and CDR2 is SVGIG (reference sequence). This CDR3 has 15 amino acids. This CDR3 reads CAWSSPRTGAYGYTF. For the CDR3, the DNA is TGTGCCTGGAGTTCTCCCCGGACAGGAGCCTATGGCTACACCTTC.